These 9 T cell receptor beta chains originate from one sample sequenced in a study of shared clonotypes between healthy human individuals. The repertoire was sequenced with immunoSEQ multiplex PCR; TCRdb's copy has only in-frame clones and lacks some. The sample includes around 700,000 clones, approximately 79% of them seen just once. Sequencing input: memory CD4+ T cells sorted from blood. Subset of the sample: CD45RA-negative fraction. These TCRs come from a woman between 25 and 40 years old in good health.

The CDR3 protein is CASSLSRNGYGYTF. CDR3 nucleotide sequence: TGTGCCAGCAGTTTATCTAGGAATGGCTATGGCTACACCTTC. The chain combines TRBV27 with TRBJ1-2; no clear D gene. V dropped 0 bases and J dropped 4 bases, with 9 bases sitting between them. Germline assignment: CDR1 MNHEY and CDR2 SMNVEV (reference sequence). This CDR3 is built from 14 residues.

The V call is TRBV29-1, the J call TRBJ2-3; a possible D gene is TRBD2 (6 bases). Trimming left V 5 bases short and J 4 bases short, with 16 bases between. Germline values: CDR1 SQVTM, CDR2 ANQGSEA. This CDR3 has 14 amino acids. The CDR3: CSVLRAGFADTQYF. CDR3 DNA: TGCAGCGTTCTCAGGGCGGGATTCGCAGATACGCAGTATTTT.

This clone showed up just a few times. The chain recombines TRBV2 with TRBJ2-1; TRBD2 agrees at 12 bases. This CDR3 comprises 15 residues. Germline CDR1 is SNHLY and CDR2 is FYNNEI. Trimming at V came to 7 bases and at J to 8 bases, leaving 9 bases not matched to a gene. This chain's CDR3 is CASNRLAGVMYEQFF. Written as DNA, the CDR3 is TGTGCCAGCAACAGACTAGCGGGAGTTATGTATGAGCAGTTCTTC.

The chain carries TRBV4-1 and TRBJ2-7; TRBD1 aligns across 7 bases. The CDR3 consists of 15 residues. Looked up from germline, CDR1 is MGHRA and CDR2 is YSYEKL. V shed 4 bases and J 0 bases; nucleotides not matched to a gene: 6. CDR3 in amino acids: CASSPGQSSSYEQYF. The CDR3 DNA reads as TGCGCCAGCAGCCCGGGACAGTCAAGCTCCTACGAGCAGTACTTC.

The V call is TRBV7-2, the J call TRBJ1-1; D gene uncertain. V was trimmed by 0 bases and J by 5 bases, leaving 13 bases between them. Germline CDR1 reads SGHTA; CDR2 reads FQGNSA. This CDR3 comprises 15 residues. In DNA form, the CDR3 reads TGTGCCAGCAGCTTAGCGGGCGGAAGTAGAACTGAAGCTTTCTTT. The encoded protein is CASSLAGGSRTEAFF.

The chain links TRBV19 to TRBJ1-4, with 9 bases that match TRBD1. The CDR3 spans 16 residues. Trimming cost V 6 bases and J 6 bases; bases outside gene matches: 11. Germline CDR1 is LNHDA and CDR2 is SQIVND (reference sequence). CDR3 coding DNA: TGTGCCAGTAGAAAGACGGACAGGGGAGGAGATGAAAAACTGTTTTTT. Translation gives CASRKTDRGGDEKLFF.

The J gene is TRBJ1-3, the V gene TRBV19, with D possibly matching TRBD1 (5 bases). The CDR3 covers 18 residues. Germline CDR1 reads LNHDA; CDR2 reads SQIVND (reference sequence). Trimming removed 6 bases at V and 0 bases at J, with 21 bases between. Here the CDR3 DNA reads TGTGCCAGTAGCCTAAAGGGACGGGGAGATTACTCTGGAAACACCATATATTTT. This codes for CASSLKGRGDYSGNTIYF.

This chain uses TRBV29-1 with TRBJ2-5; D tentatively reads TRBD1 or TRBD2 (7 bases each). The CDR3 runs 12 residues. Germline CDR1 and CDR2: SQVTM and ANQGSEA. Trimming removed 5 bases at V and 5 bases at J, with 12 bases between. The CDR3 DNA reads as TGCAGCGTTTGGCAGGGGGGGGAGACCCAGTACTTC. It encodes CSVWQGGETQYF.

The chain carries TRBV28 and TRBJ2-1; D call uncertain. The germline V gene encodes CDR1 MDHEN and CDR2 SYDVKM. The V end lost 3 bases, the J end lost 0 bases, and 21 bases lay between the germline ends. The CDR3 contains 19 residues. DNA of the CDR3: TGTGCCAGCAGTTTGCCCCCCCGATTAGGAGCGCCCTCCTACAATGAGCAGTTCTTC. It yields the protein CASSLPPRLGAPSYNEQFF.